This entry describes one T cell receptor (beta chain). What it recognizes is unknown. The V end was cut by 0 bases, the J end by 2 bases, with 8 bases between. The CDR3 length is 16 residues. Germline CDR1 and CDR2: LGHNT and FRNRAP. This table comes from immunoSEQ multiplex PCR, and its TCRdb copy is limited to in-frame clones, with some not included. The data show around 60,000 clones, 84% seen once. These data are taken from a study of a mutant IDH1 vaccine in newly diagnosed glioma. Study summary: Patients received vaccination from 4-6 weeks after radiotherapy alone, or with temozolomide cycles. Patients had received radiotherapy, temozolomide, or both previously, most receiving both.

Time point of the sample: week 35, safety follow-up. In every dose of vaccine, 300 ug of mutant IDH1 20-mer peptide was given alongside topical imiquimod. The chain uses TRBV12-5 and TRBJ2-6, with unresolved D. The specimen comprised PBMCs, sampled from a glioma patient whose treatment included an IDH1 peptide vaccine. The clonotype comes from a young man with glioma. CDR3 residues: CASGLVHGPGANVLTF. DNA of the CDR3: TGTGCTAGTGGTTTGGTACATGGGCCTGGGGCCAACGTCCTGACTTTC.